These 11 T cell receptor beta chains were sequenced from one sample in a study of cytomegalovirus exposure and HLA in healthy donors. The PCR contained 60 Vbeta and 13 Jbeta primers. Assay: immunoSEQ multiplex PCR; the TCRdb copy retains only in-frame clones and omits some. The data show over 80,000 clones, approximately 85% seen once. The material sequenced was PBMCs. These receptors came from a man aged 25 to 45 in good health and CMV-seropositive.

This chain uses TRBV29-1 with TRBJ2-3; the match to TRBD2 covers 10 bases. The germline V gene encodes CDR1 SQVTM and CDR2 ANQGSEA. This CDR3 spans 15 amino acids. V lost 3 bases and J lost 4; bases outside the gene matches: 7. CDR3 bases: TGCAGCGTTGATGTTCTAGCGGGAGTTCCAGATACGCAGTATTTT. Translation: CSVDVLAGVPDTQYF.

V gene TRBV27 combines with J gene TRBJ1-1; TRBD1 agrees at 7 bases. Germline lookup yields CDR1 MNHEY and CDR2 SMNVEV (reference sequence). CDR3 length: 18 amino acids. V dropped 2 bases and J dropped 0; count of bases not matched to a gene: 12. The chain's CDR3 is CASSLVGGLGGMNTEAFF. The CDR3 nucleotides are TGTGCCAGCAGTTTAGTGGGGGGCCTAGGGGGCATGAACACTGAAGCTTTCTTT.

The count of this clone is one. This rearrangement joins TRBV6-6 to TRBJ2-5; TRBD1 agrees at 7 bases. The CDR3 has 14 residues. The junction had 9 bases not matched to a gene; V was cut back by 6 bases and J by 5 bases. CDR1 is MNHNY, CDR2 SVGAGI, per germline (reference sequence). CDR3 nucleotide sequence: TGTGCCAGCAGGATAGGAACAGGGGTGGAGACCCAGTACTTC. Translated: CASRIGTGVETQYF.

This clone was counted once. The rearrangement uses TRBV29-1 and TRBJ1-1, with unresolved D. The CDR3 is made up of 13 amino acids. Trimming removed 0 bases from V and 4 bases from J, with 9 bases in between. The V gene's germline CDR1 is SQVTM and CDR2 ANQGSEA. The CDR3 region is CSVEDRRGTEAFF. The CDR3, as DNA: TGCAGCGTTGAAGATCGACGGGGCACTGAAGCTTTCTTT.

The chain recombines TRBV28 with TRBJ2-6; possibly TRBD1 for D (5 bases). Germline CDR1 reads MDHEN; CDR2 reads SYDVKM. The CDR3 has 16 amino acids. Trimming shortened V by 2 bases and J by 4 bases, and 12 bases separated the two germline ends. The CDR3 is CASSLAGASGANVLTF. The DNA for the CDR3 is TGTGCCAGCAGTTTAGCTGGGGCCTCCGGGGCCAACGTCCTGACTTTC.

The genes are TRBV7-8 and TRBJ2-1; D is possibly TRBD2 (7 bases). The CDR3 is 15 amino acids. Trimming left V 5 bases short and J 9 bases short, with 20 bases between. Looked up from germline, CDR1 is SGHVS and CDR2 is FQNEAQ. DNA for the CDR3: TGTGCCAGCAGCCCCGGCGGGACTAAGGGGGGTGAGCAGTTCTTC. Translated, it gives CASSPGGTKGGEQFF.

This sequence joins TRBV4-3 and TRBJ2-5, with 7 bases identical to TRBD2. Germline V gene lookup returns CDR1 LGHNA and CDR2 YSLEER. CDR3 length equals 15 residues. The V and J ends lost 0 bases and 7 bases, in that order; junction bases with no gene match: 8. In nucleotides, the CDR3 is TGCGCCAGCAGCCAAGATCGGGCTAGCGGACTGACCCAGTACTTC. Its translation is CASSQDRASGLTQYF.

The V and J genes are TRBV9 and TRBJ2-5; D is unclear. The end of the DNA fits TRBJ2-7 better, so the J call may be wrong. The CDR3 totals 17 residues. Germline V gene lookup returns CDR1 SGDLS and CDR2 YYNGEE. The CDR3 sequence is CASSVGETLGGYYEQYF. As DNA, the CDR3 is TGTGCCAGCAGCGTAGGCGAGACCTTAGGCGGCTACTACGAGCAGTACTTC.

The chain has TRBV6-5 and TRBJ2-3, with 10 positions matching TRBD2. J was trimmed by 1 base and V by 4 bases; bases with no gene match: 5. CDR1 is MNHEY and CDR2 is SVGAGI in the germline V gene. The CDR3 is made up of 16 amino acids. The CDR3 DNA reads as TGTGCCAGCAGTTTGAACAGCGGGAGGGGCACAGATACGCAGTATTTT. This encodes CASSLNSGRGTDTQYF.

CDR3 in amino acids: CASSWGTSEQYF. In DNA form, the CDR3 reads TGCGCCAGCAGCTGGGGGACTAGCGAGCAGTACTTC. This chain joins TRBV5-1 and TRBJ2-5; 8 nucleotides align to TRBD2. TRBJ2-7 explains the end of the DNA better; the J call may be wrong. Germline V gene lookup returns CDR1 SGHRS and CDR2 YFSETQ. The CDR3 covers 12 residues.

This chain connects TRBV18 to TRBJ2-2; TRBD2 matches 9 bases. The CDR3 is made up of 17 amino acids. The junction had 9 bases not matched to a gene; V was cut back by 1 base and J by 6 bases. Germline V gene data show CDR1 as KGHSH and CDR2 as LQKENI. The CDR3 protein is CASSPRGSGSVAGELFF. CDR3 DNA: TGTGCCAGCTCACCACGGGGTAGCGGGAGTGTCGCCGGGGAGCTGTTTTTT.